Below are 6 T cell receptor beta chains sequenced from a single sample in a study of post-analysis software for immune sequencing data. Antigen specificity for these receptors is unknown. Broader study findings: Patients carried roughly five TRBV segments more frequently than controls did, and TRBV5-6, TRBV5-1 and TRBV20-1 were among them.

Unique molecular identifiers had been added to the TCR beta cDNA libraries. In TCRdb, the PCR reads were re-called with MiXCR into one record per CDR3 protein. The sample shows more than 350,000 distinct CDR3 sequences, more than 30% of them seen only once. Specimen: blood. The receptors come from a girl aged 2-10 years with multiple sclerosis.

This chain links TRBV9 with TRBJ1-2; tentatively, D is TRBD1 (6 bases). The V gene's germline CDR1 is SGDLS and CDR2 YYNGEE. Deletions cut 2 bases from V and 6 bases from J, with 14 bases between. The CDR3 runs 14 residues. The chain's CDR3 is CASSVFGTSNGYTF. Here the CDR3 DNA reads TGTGCCAGCAGCGTTTTCGGGACATCGAATGGCTACACCTTC.

V gene TRBV12-3 or TRBV12-4 combines with J gene TRBJ1-1; D is possibly TRBD1 (5 bases). The CDR3 length is 14 residues. Between the trimmed V and J ends, which lost 3 bases and 0 bases, there was a span of 8 bases. CDR3 DNA sequence: TGTGCCAGCAGTTTCTTGACAGTGAACACTGAAGCTTTCTTT. Protein sequence: CASSFLTVNTEAFF.

The sample holds a few counts of this clonotype. This sequence joins TRBV7-9 and TRBJ2-5; D gene unclear. Germline values: CDR1 SEHNR, CDR2 FQNEAQ (reference sequence). V dropped 0 bases and J dropped 1 base, with 12 bases sitting between them. The CDR3 runs 16 residues. CDR3 coding DNA: TGTGCCAGCAGCTTAGCGAAGAGAGGTCTCCAAGAGACCCAGTACTTC. Its translation: CASSLAKRGLQETQYF.

This clonotype showed up just a few times. The genes are TRBV20-1 and TRBJ2-6; D remains unclear. CDR1 and CDR2 (germline): DFQATT, SNEGSKA (reference sequence). The CDR3 runs 13 residues. Trimming stripped 5 bases from V and 0 bases from J, with 5 bases between. The CDR3: CSAPNSGANVLTF. CDR3 bases: TGCAGTGCTCCGAACTCTGGGGCCAACGTCCTGACTTTC.

The chain recombines TRBV18 with TRBJ1-2; D is unresolved. V lost 1 base and J lost 0, with 6 bases in between. The CDR3 spans 14 residues. Germline V CDR1 and CDR2: KGHSH, LQKENI. The CDR3 is CASSPREANYGYTF. For the CDR3, the DNA is TGTGCCAGCTCACCACGGGAAGCTAACTATGGCTACACCTTC.

This chain links TRBV20-1 with TRBJ1-2, with D unresolved. The germline V gene encodes CDR1 DFQATT and CDR2 SNEGSKA (reference sequence). This CDR3 spans 11 amino acids. Trimming stripped 1 base from V and 7 bases from J, with 7 bases between. The CDR3 DNA reads TGCAGTGCTAGAGTAAGGTTTGGCTACACCTTC. It codes for CSARVRFGYTF.